This is a list of T cell receptor beta chains from one sample in a study of identical twins. MiXCR, applied by TCRdb to the 5' RACE reads, yields one record per CDR3 protein. The sample has about 240,000 distinct CDR3 sequences, roughly a tenth seen once; the top ten hold 10%. Sequenced material: memory T cells sorted from blood. These receptors were collected from a man aged 50 to 59 in good health. Both conserved end residues are part of each CDR3. The D gene is left open where the match is weak. Clone sizes are given selectively: once, few, many, or a class where the clone is expanded.

-,many,TRBJ2-3,TRBV7-7,16,TGTGCTAGCAGCTTAGGTACCTCCCAAAGCACAGATACGCAGTATTTT,CASSLGTSQSTDTQYF
-,-,TRBJ2-5,TRBV5-6,13,TGTGCCAGCAGCTTAACAACAGGGAAGACCCAGTACTTC,CASSLTTGKTQYF
-,many,TRBJ2-1,TRBV7-8,14,TGTGCCAGCAGCGGTATGGGACTGTTCAATGAGCAGTTCTTC,CASSGMGLFNEQFF
-,-,TRBJ2-2,TRBV27,14,TGTGCCAGCAGTCATGGGTCTTATACCGGGGAGCTGTTTTTT,CASSHGSYTGELFF
-,many,TRBJ2-2,TRBV2,14,TGTGCCAGCAGTAAGGAGGAGGCTTCCGGGGAGCTGTTTTTT,CASSKEEASGELFF
TRBD1,-,TRBJ2-2,TRBV6-5,15,TGTGCCAGCAGTTATGTCAGGGGGCTAAGCGGGGAGCTGTTTTTT,CASSYVRGLSGELFF
-,few,TRBJ2-7,TRBV20-1,13,TGCAGTGCTAGTGGCTCTAAAGTCTACGAGCAGTACTTC,CSASGSKVYEQYF
-,many,TRBJ1-6,TRBV5-1,14,TGCGCCAGCAGCTTGCAAGGGGCAGAGTCACCCCTCCACTTT,CASSLQGAESPLHF
-,-,TRBJ1-1,TRBV5-1,15,TGCGCCAGCAGCTTGGGCGGAAACTTAAACACTGAAGCTTTCTTT,CASSLGGNLNTEAFF
-,many,TRBJ2-2,TRBV29-1,16,TGCAGCGCTATAGGCTCCTCCCCGGGGAACACCGGGGAGCTGTTTTTT,CSAIGSSPGNTGELFF
-,-,TRBJ1-5,TRBV28,13,TGTGCCAGTTTGCACCAGGGGTCGCAGCCCCAGCATTTT,CASLHQGSQPQHF
TRBD2,few,TRBJ2-5,TRBV20-1,15,TGCAGTGCGCAGATCCCGGGACTAGCGGGAGAGACCCAGTACTTC,CSAQIPGLAGETQYF
-,many,TRBJ1-6,TRBV4-1,19,TGCGCCAGCAGCCAAGAACGTCCAGGGGCGAGCTCCTATAATTCACCCCTCCACTTT,CASSQERPGASSYNSPLHF
TRBD2,many,TRBJ2-1,TRBV18,17,TGTGCCAGCTCACCCCTAGCGGTCCGTATCTCCTACAATGAGCAGTTCTTC,CASSPLAVRISYNEQFF
TRBD1,-,TRBJ2-7,TRBV18,14,TGTGCCAGCTCGGGAGGACAGGGAACCTACGAGCAGTACTTC,CASSGGQGTYEQYF
TRBD1,few,TRBJ2-7,TRBV4-1,16,TGCGCCAGCAGCCAGGGTCCGGACAGGGTCTCCTACGAGCAGTACTTC,CASSQGPDRVSYEQYF
-,many,TRBJ1-3,TRBV5-5,14,TGTGCCAGCAGCCCAGGGGTAGGAGGAAACACCATATATTTT,CASSPGVGGNTIYF
-,-,TRBJ1-2,TRBV6-1,14,TGTGCCAGCAGTGGGCCGGGACAAGACTATGGCTACACCTTC,CASSGPGQDYGYTF
-,-,TRBJ1-5,TRBV6-2/TRBV6-3,13,TGTGCCAGCAGTTATTTCGCCAATCAGCCCCAGCATTTT,CASSYFANQPQHF
-,-,TRBJ2-2,TRBV3-1,15,TGTGCCAGCAGCTCCCCCTTGGGAGACACCGGGGAGCTGTTTTTT,CASSSPLGDTGELFF
TRBD2,-,TRBJ2-2,TRBV6-5,16,TGTGCCAGCAGTTCACTAGCGGGGGGGCACTTCGGGGAGCTGTTTTTT,CASSSLAGGHFGELFF
TRBD2,many,TRBJ2-4,TRBV20-1,18,TGCAGTGCTGTCGGGACTAGCGGGAGGCCCCTAGCCAAAAACATTCAGTACTTC,CSAVGTSGRPLAKNIQYF
TRBD2,few,TRBJ2-7,TRBV4-2,17,TGTGCCAGCAGCCAAGACCTCGCCGGGACTACCGACTACGAGCAGTACTTC,CASSQDLAGTTDYEQYF
-,-,TRBJ1-1,TRBV10-3,13,TGTGCCATCAGTGCACTGATGAACACTGAAGCTTTCTTT,CAISALMNTEAFF
-,many,TRBJ2-1,TRBV4-1,17,TGCGCCAGCAGCCCGCTCGAGGGCGCGACTTCCTACAATGAGCAGTTCTTC,CASSPLEGATSYNEQFF
-,many,TRBJ2-4,TRBV5-5,14,TGTGCCAGCAGCTTGAAGGGGGAGGAAAACATTCAGTACTTC,CASSLKGEENIQYF
-,-,TRBJ2-7,TRBV20-1,15,TGCAGTGCCAACGTAGGGCGGGGTGGTTCCTACGAGCAGTACTTC,CSANVGRGGSYEQYF
TRBD1,many,TRBJ2-2,TRBV5-1,14,TGCGCCACCGCCCCGACAGGGAGTACCGGGGAGCTGTTTTTT,CATAPTGSTGELFF
-,many,TRBJ2-5,TRBV29-1,12,TGCAGCGTTGCAACGCATCAAGAGACCCAGTACTTC,CSVATHQETQYF
-,-,TRBJ1-1,TRBV19,13,TGTGCCAGTAGTATAGGCCAGACCACTGAAGCTTTCTTT,CASSIGQTTEAFF
-,-,TRBJ1-2,TRBV6-2/TRBV6-3,15,TGTGCCAGCAGCTTCATGCCGGGACGGAAGCCTGGCTACACCTTC,CASSFMPGRKPGYTF